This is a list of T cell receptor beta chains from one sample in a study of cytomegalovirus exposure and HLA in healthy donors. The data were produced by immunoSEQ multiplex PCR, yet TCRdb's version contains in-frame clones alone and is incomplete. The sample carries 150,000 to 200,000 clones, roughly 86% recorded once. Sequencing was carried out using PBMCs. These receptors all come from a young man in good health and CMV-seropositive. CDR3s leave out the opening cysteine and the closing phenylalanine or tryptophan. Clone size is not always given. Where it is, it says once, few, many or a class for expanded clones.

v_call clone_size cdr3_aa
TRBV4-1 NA ASSRWTSVSEQF
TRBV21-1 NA ASSKVYRQGVTYNEQF
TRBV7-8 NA ASSQGTSGRGEQF
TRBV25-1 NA ASSDWDREIDTQY
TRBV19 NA ASRTSSDNEQF
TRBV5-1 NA ASSLGGLASTDTQY
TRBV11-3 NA ASSFRTSGRYEQY
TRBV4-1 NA ASSHGLVAHEQF
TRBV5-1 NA ASSLDNTDTQY
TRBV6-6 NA ASSYTKETQY
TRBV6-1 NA ASSAKPGQGAVSSGNTIY
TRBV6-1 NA ASNPIGGSKNIQY
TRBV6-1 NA ASSEGFSGQGAMVAKNIQY
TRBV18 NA ASSPRGSTDTQY
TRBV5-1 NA ASRFWFPTSGPAKNIQY
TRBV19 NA ASTETGTGYYEQY
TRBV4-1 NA ASSPSDTHSGANVLT
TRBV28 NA ASTPGDSFQETQY
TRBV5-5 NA ASALAGISYNEQF
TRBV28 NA ASSTPHRDQPQH
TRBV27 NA ASRDSRGDGYT
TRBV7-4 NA ASSSDRGSSYNEQF
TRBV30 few AWSVQGLKPQH
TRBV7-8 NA ASSPRHGETQY
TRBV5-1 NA ASSSETGGMNEQF
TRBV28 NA AGGGPTNTEAF
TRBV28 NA ASSLAGGGRNGYT
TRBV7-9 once ASSLKRGSEKLF
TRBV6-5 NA ASRSGQGASQPQH
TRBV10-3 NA AISESGGGEKLF
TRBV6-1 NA ASSEALGTGAGNTIY
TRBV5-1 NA ASSDGSGNSGYEQY
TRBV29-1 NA SVEDGAGPNEQF
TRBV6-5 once ASSYGGGTGSHEQY
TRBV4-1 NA ASSQRDRGYEGYT